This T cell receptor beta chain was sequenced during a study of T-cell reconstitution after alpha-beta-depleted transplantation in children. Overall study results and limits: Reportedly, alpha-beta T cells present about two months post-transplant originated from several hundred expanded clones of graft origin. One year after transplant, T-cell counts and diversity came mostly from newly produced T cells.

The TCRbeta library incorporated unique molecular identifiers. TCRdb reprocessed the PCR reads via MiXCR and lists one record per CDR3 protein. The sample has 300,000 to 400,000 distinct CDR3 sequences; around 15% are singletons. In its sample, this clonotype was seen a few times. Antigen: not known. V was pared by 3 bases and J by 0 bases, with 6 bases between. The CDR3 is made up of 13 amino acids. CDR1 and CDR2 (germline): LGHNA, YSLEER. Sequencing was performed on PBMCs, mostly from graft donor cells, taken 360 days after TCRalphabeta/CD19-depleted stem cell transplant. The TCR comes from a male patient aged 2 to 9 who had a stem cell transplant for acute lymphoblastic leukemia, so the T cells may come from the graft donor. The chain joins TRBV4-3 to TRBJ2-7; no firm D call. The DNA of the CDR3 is TGCGCCAGCAGCCAGGGTCCCTCCTACGAGCAGTACTTC. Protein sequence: CASSQGPSYEQYF.